This TCR beta chain was observed in a study of blood T cell repertoires in COVID-19. As for the study in general: The cDNA or gDNA used as material had been derived from T cells, B-cell-depleted T cells, or PBMCs.

Germline V gene lookup returns CDR1 SQVTM and CDR2 ANQGSEA. The germline V and J ends were trimmed by 6 bases and 1 base, with 9 bases remaining between them. This CDR3 region has 13 residues. The authors' processing: Reference gene primers were amplified, and this amplification served to estimate nucleated cell counts. Profiled with immunoSEQ multiplex PCR; TCRdb holds only in-frame clones, not every one. That table is the source of V, J and clone size, and D and trimming were worked out from the DNA. The sample carries about 73,000 clones, around 77% recorded once. The specimen was peripheral blood. The receptor comes from a man between 65 and 85 years old with COVID-19, enrolled during active disease. This chain uses TRBV29-1 with TRBJ1-4; D is possibly TRBD1 (6 bases). CDR3 DNA: TGCAGCGTGAGCAGGGGAACTAATGAAAAACTGTTTTTT. Its translation is CSVSRGTNEKLFF.